This T cell receptor beta chain was sequenced for a study of blood T cell repertoires in COVID-19. Seattle-derived patients entered the study during active infection and were followed longitudinally. Libraries were prepared by immunoSEQ multiplex PCR; TCRdb keeps only in-frame clonotypes and omits some of them. The sample carries 200,000 to 250,000 clones, 80% to 85% recorded once. Germline-derived CDR1 and CDR2 are SGHAT and FQNNGV. Trimming left V 0 bases short and J 2 bases short, with 11 bases between. The CDR3 sequence is 16 residues long. Source material: peripheral blood. The chain is built from TRBV11-2 and TRBJ1-5; unclear D gene. The TCR was taken from a woman in her seventies with COVID-19, enrolled during active disease. The CDR3 nucleotides read TGTGCCAGCAGCTTAGATCTTGGCCAGGGCAATCAGCCCCAGCATTTT. Encoded protein: CASSLDLGQGNQPQHF.